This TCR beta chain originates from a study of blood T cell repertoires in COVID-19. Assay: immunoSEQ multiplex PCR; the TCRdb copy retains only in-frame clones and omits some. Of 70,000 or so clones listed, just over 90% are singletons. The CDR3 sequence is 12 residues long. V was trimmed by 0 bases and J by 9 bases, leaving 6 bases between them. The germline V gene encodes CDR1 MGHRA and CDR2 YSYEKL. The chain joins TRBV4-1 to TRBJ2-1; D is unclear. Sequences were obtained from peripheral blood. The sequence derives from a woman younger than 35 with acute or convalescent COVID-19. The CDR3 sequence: CASSQDGREQFF. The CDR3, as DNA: TGCGCCAGCAGCCAAGATGGGCGTGAGCAGTTCTTC.